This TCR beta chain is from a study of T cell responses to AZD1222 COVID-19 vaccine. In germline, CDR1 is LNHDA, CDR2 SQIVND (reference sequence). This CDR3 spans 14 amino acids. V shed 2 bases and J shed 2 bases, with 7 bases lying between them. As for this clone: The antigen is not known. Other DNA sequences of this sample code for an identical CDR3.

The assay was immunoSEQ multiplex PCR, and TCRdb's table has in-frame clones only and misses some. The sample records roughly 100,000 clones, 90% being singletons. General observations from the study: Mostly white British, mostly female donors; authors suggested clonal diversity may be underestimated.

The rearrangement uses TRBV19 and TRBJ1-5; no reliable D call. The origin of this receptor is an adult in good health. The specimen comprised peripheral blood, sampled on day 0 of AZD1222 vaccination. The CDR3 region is CASSITGGNQPQHF. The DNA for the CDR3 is TGTGCCAGTAGTATAACCGGGGGCAATCAGCCCCAGCATTTT.